The 19 T cell receptor beta chains below were found in one sample sequenced in a study of T-cell memory formation after mild COVID-19. MiXCR was run by TCRdb on the 5' RACE reads, yielding one entry per CDR3 protein. The sample includes about 350,000 distinct CDR3 sequences, roughly 13% of them seen just once. The sample comprised PBMCs or a T cell subset sorted from them (not recorded which). Receptors originate from a man aged 18 to 30 who had mild COVID-19 (a few samples of this study predate the infection). Cell type and time point are not known.

The chain employs TRBV7-9 and TRBJ2-5, with 7 bases identical to TRBD1. The CDR3 is made up of 15 amino acids. Germline V gene lookup returns CDR1 SEHNR and CDR2 FQNEAQ (reference sequence). J lost 5 bases, V lost 5 bases, and 11 bases had no gene match. As DNA, the CDR3 is TGTGCCAGCAGCGCACAGGGGTCAGGTGTGGAGACCCAGTACTTC. The encoded protein is CASSAQGSGVETQYF.

This chain uses TRBV5-1 with TRBJ1-2, with D unclear. V gave up 1 base and J gave up 4 bases, with 8 bases separating them. Germline V CDR1 and CDR2: SGHRS, YFSETQ. The CDR3 loop spans 13 amino acids. CDR3 in amino acids: CASSLLPGYGYTF. DNA of the CDR3: TGCGCCAGCAGCTTGTTACCGGGCTATGGCTACACCTTC.

There are many counts of this clonotype. The rearrangement uses TRBV3-1 and TRBJ2-1, with D perhaps TRBD2 (5 bases). V was trimmed by 3 bases and J by 9 bases, leaving 15 bases between them. Germline CDR1 is LGHDT and CDR2 is YNNKEL (reference sequence). The CDR3 runs 14 residues. CDR3 DNA: TGTGCCAGCAGCCATCGGGGTGATTCCGGTGAGCAGTTCTTC. It yields the protein CASSHRGDSGEQFF.

V gene TRBV7-3 combines with J gene TRBJ2-1; D gene ambiguous. The CDR3 totals 13 residues. V gave up 2 bases and J gave up 8 bases, with 10 bases separating them. Per germline, CDR1 SGHTA and CDR2 FQGTGA. CDR3 loop: CASSLDRWDEQFF. CDR3 DNA sequence: TGTGCCAGCAGCTTAGACCGGTGGGATGAGCAGTTCTTC.

The chain joins TRBV7-2 to TRBJ2-1; TRBD2 aligns across 10 bases. The CDR3 loop spans 13 amino acids. The germline V gene has CDR1 SGHTA and CDR2 FQGNSA. Unmatched junction bases numbered 7, after V lost 2 bases and J lost 15 bases. The CDR3 nucleotides are TGTGCCAGCAGCTTATTCTGGGCTAGCGGGGGGTTCTTC. It encodes CASSLFWASGGFF.

V usage is TRBV4-3 and J usage is TRBJ2-2, with D possibly called TRBD1 or TRBD2 (6 bases each). Trimming shortened V by 0 bases and J by 3 bases, and 14 bases separated the two germline ends. This CDR3 comprises 17 residues. In germline, CDR1 is LGHNA, CDR2 YSLEER. The CDR3 coding sequence is TGCGCCAGCAGCCAAGATACGGCCGGGGGCGACACCGGGGAGCTGTTTTTT. Translated, it gives CASSQDTAGGDTGELFF.

This clonotype has a count of ten or more. This chain uses TRBV12-3 or TRBV12-4 with TRBJ2-6; no clear D gene. The CDR3 is 16 amino acids. Between the trimmed V and J ends, which lost 3 bases and 0 bases, there was a span of 9 bases. CDR3 bases: TGTGCCAGCAGTTTTTTCCTGAACTCTGGGGCCAACGTCCTGACTTTC. Its translation is CASSFFLNSGANVLTF.

This clonotype was counted a few times. This sequence joins TRBV7-2 and TRBJ2-1; 7 bases fit TRBD2. After removal of 7 bases from V and 6 bases from J, the junction contained 6 bases not matched to a gene. Germline assignment: CDR1 SGHTA and CDR2 FQGNSA. This CDR3 comprises 13 residues. The CDR3 nucleotides are TGTGCCAGCATCCGAGGGGAGGGCAATGAGCAGTTCTTC. This gives the protein CASIRGEGNEQFF.

The V gene is TRBV6-5, the J gene TRBJ2-7, with 8 positions matching TRBD1. The germline V gene encodes CDR1 MNHEY and CDR2 SVGAGI. J lost 6 bases, V lost 4 bases, and 5 bases had no gene match. The CDR3 spans 13 residues. The DNA for the CDR3 is TGTGCCAGCAGTTTAGGACAGGGCGGCGAGCAGTACGTC. Protein: CASSLGQGGEQYV.

In its sample, this clonotype was seen many times. The J gene is TRBJ2-3, the V gene TRBV28, with D possibly being TRBD1 (6 bases). V dropped 6 bases and J dropped 2 bases, with 12 bases sitting between them. This CDR3 contains 14 residues. Germline assignment: CDR1 MDHEN and CDR2 SYDVKM. The CDR3 DNA is TGTGCCAGCAGGCCCTGGACAGTCACAGATACGCAGTATTTT. The encoded protein is CASRPWTVTDTQYF.

This clonotype was observed a few times. The J gene is TRBJ2-2, the V gene TRBV6-2 or TRBV6-3, with a possible D match to TRBD1 (5 bases). V lost 6 bases and J lost 1, with 9 bases in between. From germline, CDR1 is MNHEY and CDR2 SVGEGT. The CDR3 has 14 amino acids. The CDR3 DNA sequence: TGTGCCAGCAGAAATACAGGGAACACCGGGGAGCTGTTTTTT. Translated: CASRNTGNTGELFF.

The chain couples TRBV6-6 to TRBJ2-7; the D is unclear. V lost 6 bases, J lost 6 bases, and 15 bases lay in between. Germline values: CDR1 MNHNY, CDR2 SVGAGI (reference sequence). CDR3 size: 13 residues. CDR3 sequence (DNA): TGTGCCAGCAGCTTTCTTCTCTCGGGCGAGCAGTACGTC. Amino acids: CASSFLLSGEQYV.

The V and J genes are TRBV12-5 and TRBJ1-5; D gene uncertain. Germline-derived CDR1 and CDR2 are LGHNT and FRNRAP. Trimming removed 1 base at V and 1 base at J, with 5 bases between. The length of the CDR3 is 14 residues. The chain's CDR3 is CASGLGDSNQPQHF. Here the CDR3 DNA reads TGTGCTAGTGGTTTGGGCGACAGCAATCAGCCCCAGCATTTT.

The chain has TRBV12-3 or TRBV12-4 and TRBJ2-7; the match to TRBD1 covers 7 bases. The V segment lost 6 bases and the J segment 0 bases; nucleotides outside the gene matches: 5. CDR3 length equals 14 residues. The CDR3 here is CASRAGGSSYEQYF. The CDR3 coding sequence is TGTGCCAGCAGGGCAGGGGGTAGCTCCTACGAGCAGTACTTC.

The chain links TRBV20-1 to TRBJ2-7; 10 bases map to TRBD1. Germline CDR1 reads DFQATT; CDR2 reads SNEGSKA (reference sequence). The ends lost 1 base at V and 6 bases at J; junction bases unmatched: 9. This CDR3 is built from 15 residues. The chain's CDR3 is CSARASGTGVFEQYV. The CDR3 DNA reads as TGCAGTGCTAGAGCTTCCGGGACAGGGGTTTTCGAGCAGTACGTC.

The chain employs TRBV19 and TRBJ2-6; 10 bases are a match to TRBD1. Germline-derived CDR1 and CDR2 are LNHDA and SQIVND (reference sequence). The CDR3 has 16 amino acids. With 10 bases clipped from V and 4 bases from J, the junction kept 10 bases outside the gene matches. The CDR3, as DNA: TGTGCCACTCGCGGGACAGGGGCGCCCGGGGCCAACGTCCTGACTTTC. This codes for CATRGTGAPGANVLTF.

This clonotype was seen repeatedly, ten times or more. The chain recombines TRBV7-3 with TRBJ2-1; 7 bases map to TRBD1. V was pared by 3 bases and J by 2 bases, with 4 bases of the junction left unmatched. Germline CDR1 and CDR2: SGHTA and FQGTGA. CDR3 length: 15 residues. CDR3 DNA: TGTGCCAGCAGCTTCCGGGACAGCCCCTACAATGAGCAGTTCTTC. As protein: CASSFRDSPYNEQFF.

The table lists this clonotype with many counts. The CDR3 region has the DNA TGTGCCAGCAGCTTAGGGTCCAGGGCGGATCAGCCCCAGCATTTT. Protein: CASSLGSRADQPQHF. The chain links TRBV7-2 to TRBJ1-5, with a tentative D call TRBD1 (5 bases). Germline V lookup: CDR1 SGHTA, CDR2 FQGNSA. The CDR3 extends over 15 amino acids. V gave up 1 base and J gave up 5 bases, with 12 bases separating them.

This clonotype came up many times. The chain carries TRBV5-6 and TRBJ2-5, with D possibly being TRBD2 (5 bases). V shed 0 bases and J shed 5 bases, with 11 bases lying between them. CDR3 size: 14 residues. Looked up from germline, CDR1 is SGHDT and CDR2 is YYEEEE. The CDR3 sequence is CASSLAGVSETQYF. CDR3 sequence (DNA): TGTGCCAGCAGCTTGGCCGGGGTCTCGGAGACCCAGTACTTC.